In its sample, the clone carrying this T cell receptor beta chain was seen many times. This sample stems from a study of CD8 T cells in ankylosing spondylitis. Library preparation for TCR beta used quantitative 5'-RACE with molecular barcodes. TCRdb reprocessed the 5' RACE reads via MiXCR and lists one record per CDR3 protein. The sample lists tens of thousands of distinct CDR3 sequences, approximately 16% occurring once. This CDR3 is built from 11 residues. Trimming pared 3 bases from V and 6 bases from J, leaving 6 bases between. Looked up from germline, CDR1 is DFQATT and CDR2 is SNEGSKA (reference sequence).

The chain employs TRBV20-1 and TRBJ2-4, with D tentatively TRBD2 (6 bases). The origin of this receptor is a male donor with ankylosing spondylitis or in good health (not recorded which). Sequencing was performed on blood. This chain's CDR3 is CSARGLNIQYF. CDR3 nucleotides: TGCAGTGCTAGGGGACTAAACATTCAGTACTTC.